This T cell receptor beta chain came from a study of T cell responses to AZD1222 COVID-19 vaccine (dated by TCRdb to the early 2020s). Concerning the study at large: Because spike-specific TCR depth and breadth did not differ between the two schedules, AZD1222 recipients who got a second dose at roughly 4 weeks were pooled with those who got a second dose at roughly 12 weeks. A total of 230 to 250 trial participants underwent TCR sequencing, of whom around 200 received two doses of AZD1222 and about 25 received two doses of the MenACWY control vaccine. Trial participants were enrolled by age into subgroups of 18-55, 56-69 and 70-plus years, and 148, 28 and 57 TCR-sequenced participants, respectively, were included in these subgroups. The paper's findings and limits, for the study overall: The whole spike protein was spanned by vaccine-associated CD4 TCRs, and dominant responses were seen in regions 160-218 and 743-854. Conclusions about previously exposed vaccinees are limited because only 5 or 6 AZD1222 recipients were SARS-CoV-2 seropositive at baseline. Reportedly, almost half of the unique spike-specific TCRs recognized epitopes lying outside the regions that are mutated in the B.1.351 and B.1.1.7 variants. The 56-69-year group was small, and its depth increase did not reach significance, likely because of low power. Participants were mostly white British, with more females than males. The authors suggested clonal diversity may have been underestimated. After two AZD1222 doses, both the breadth and the depth of spike-specific TCRs were significantly higher than at day 0 and than in MenACWY recipients. Because no samples from the day 14 peak response were available, repertoires could be characterized only after the peak T cell response.

The CDR3 regions of human TCRbeta chains were analyzed by immunosequencing. Under the source paper's analysis protocol: Repertoire TCRs were checked for matches against a reference library of SARS-CoV-2-specific TCRs that had been generated using the MIRA antigen-specificity platform. Breadth was defined as the fraction of unique TCRs that were SARS-CoV-2-associated, and depth was defined as the fraction of total T cells that were SARS-CoV-2-associated. Using the MIRA data, every spike-specific TCR was mapped to the spike region that the TCR reacted to and assigned to either a CD4 or a CD8 class. Log10-transformed breadth and depth values were compared by one-way ANOVA with Sidak's multiple comparisons tests. In its TCRdb copy, this immuneACCESS table keeps in-frame sequences only and misses some clones. Where compared with another copy, unresolved V genes explain less than half of these, and the others have no known cause. That table gives V, J and clone size, and the DNA gave D and trimming. The sample includes 45,000 or so clones, with nearly 85% observed a single time. The ten largest clones add up to 52% of the sample.

Concerning this clone: It has no known antigen specificity. The record has no base qualities; no much larger clone is one base away.

The sample's time point, from its label and the paper: baseline before first vaccination. Vaccinee samples came from UK trials COV001 and COV002, including a single-blind randomized controlled phase 2/3 trial of AZD1222 (ChAdOx1 nCoV-19) in healthy adults. For TCRbeta chain sequencing, PBMC samples from trial participants were taken at day 0 and at day 28 after the second dose. V gives up 0 bases and J gives up 3 bases, and the segment between their germline ends measures 18 bases. The CDR3 runs 17 amino acids, cysteine and phenylalanine included. This entry keeps only the CDR3 DNA: 51 bases, framed from base 1. The germline V gene gives CDR1 as SGHRS and CDR2 as YFSETQ.

The sample here was peripheral blood, taken on day 0 of AZD1222 vaccination. This sequence was found in an adult in good health. The rearrangement joined TRBV5-1 to TRBJ1-1; the D gene is possibly TRBD1, with 5 bases matching. DNA sequence: TGCGCCAGCAGCTTGGCCGGTTTTGGGGCTGGGGACACTGAAGCTTTCTTT. It codes for CASSLAGFGAGDTEAFF.